This is a list of T cell receptor beta chains from one sample in a study of T cells in Graves' hyperthyroidism and ophthalmopathy. Each CDR3 protein gets one entry after TCRdb re-called the multiplex PCR reads with MiXCR. The table shows some 650,000 distinct CDR3 sequences, with roughly a sixth occurring only once. Sequenced sample: blood. The receptors here all came from a woman between 35 and 50 years old with Graves' ophthalmopathy. Each CDR3 is given with its conserved first and last residue. A D gene is named only where the DNA matches it firmly. Clone size is stated in some rows and not others, as once, few, many or a class when expanded.

D gene	clone size	V gene	J gene	CDR3 protein	CDR3 DNA
NA	many	TRBV11-2	TRBJ2-5	CASSLGVTEETQYF	TGTGCCAGCAGCTTAGGGGTTACAGAAGAGACCCAGTACTTC
TRBD1	many	TRBV7-2	TRBJ2-3	CASSGDRLADTQYF	TGTGCCAGCAGCGGGGACAGGTTGGCAGATACGCAGTATTTT
NA	NA	TRBV28	TRBJ1-3	CASSVLGTRAGNTIYF	TGTGCCAGCAGCGTGCTCGGGACGCGGGCTGGGAACACCATATATTTT
TRBD1	NA	TRBV5-1	TRBJ2-5	CASSLLSPTGPETQYF	TGCGCCAGCAGCTTGTTATCCCCGACAGGGCCAGAGACCCAGTACTTC
NA	many	TRBV5-1	TRBJ2-7	CASKGREYEQYF	TGCGCCAGCAAAGGACGGGAGTACGAGCAGTACTTC
NA	many	TRBV18	TRBJ1-4	CASSREVEKLFF	TGTGCCAGCTCACGCGAAGTGGAAAAACTGTTTTTT
NA	many	TRBV7-9	TRBJ2-3	CASTLDGQDTQYF	TGTGCCAGCACCTTGGACGGGCAAGATACGCAGTATTTT
TRBD1	many	TRBV4-1	TRBJ1-5	CASSQQGAVDNQPQHF	TGCGCCAGCAGCCAACAGGGGGCTGTGGACAATCAGCCCCAGCATTTT
NA	many	TRBV5-6	TRBJ2-2	CASSLGLLTGELFF	TGTGCCAGCAGCCTAGGGCTACTTACCGGGGAGCTGTTTTTT
NA	few	TRBV4-2	TRBJ1-1	CASSPEGTRAGNTEAFF	TGTGCCAGCAGCCCAGAAGGGACCCGCGCGGGGAACACTGAAGCTTTCTTT